The 8 T cell receptor beta chains below were found in one sample sequenced in a study of radiotherapy plus CTLA-4 blockade in lung cancer. Clones were read by immunoSEQ multiplex PCR, and TCRdb kept only the in-frame ones, dropping some. The data contain 45,000 or so clones, 70% to 75% of them singletons. Sequencing used peripheral blood, obtained from a patient treated with radiotherapy plus ipilimumab. The source of these receptors is a human donor with non-small cell lung cancer who had a complete response to radiotherapy plus ipilimumab.

CDR3 residues: CAWIRGSPSYGYTF. CDR3 bases: TGTGCCTGGATCCGAGGTTCCCCATCTTATGGCTACACCTTC. The V call is TRBV30, the J call TRBJ1-2; D not certain. Per the germline V gene, CDR1 is GTSNPN and CDR2 is SVGIG (reference sequence). The CDR3 length is 14 residues. Trimming removed 4 bases from V and 5 bases from J, with 17 bases in between.

The genes are TRBV5-4 and TRBJ2-3; TRBD2 is a possible D gene (7 bases). This CDR3 comprises 15 residues. Trimming shortened V by 3 bases and J by 5 bases, and 16 bases separated the two germline ends. The germline gives CDR1 SGHNT, CDR2 YYREEE (reference sequence). The CDR3 nucleotides are TGTGCCAGCAGCTCTGGGGGGGGGCAGTTAGATACGCAGTATTTT. This sequence encodes CASSSGGGQLDTQYF.

This clone showed up just a few times. The rearrangement uses TRBV28 and TRBJ2-6; 7 nucleotides align to TRBD1. This CDR3 contains 14 residues. Germline CDR1 and CDR2: MDHEN and SYDVKM. Unmatched junction bases numbered 2, after V lost 6 bases and J lost 3 bases. In nucleotides, the CDR3 is TGTGCCAGCAGGCCAGGGGGTGGGGCCAACGTCCTGACTTTC. It yields the protein CASRPGGGANVLTF.

The gene calls are TRBV5-1 and TRBJ2-7; TRBD2 might be the D (5 bases). Trimming removed 4 bases at V and 1 base at J, with 12 bases between. This CDR3 has 14 residues. CDR1 and CDR2 from the germline V gene are SGHRS and YFSETQ. The CDR3 spells CASSAWTGSYEQYF. CDR3 sequence (DNA): TGCGCCAGCAGCGCATGGACGGGATCCTACGAGCAGTACTTC.

The rearrangement links TRBV10-2 to TRBJ1-5, with 7 bases lining up with TRBD1. Trimming took 7 bases from V and 0 from J; bases not matched to a gene: 9. The CDR3 spans 16 residues. Germline assignment: CDR1 WSHSY and CDR2 SAAADI. CDR3 region: CASMIGGPYSNQPQHF. DNA of the CDR3: TGCGCCAGCATGATAGGGGGCCCTTATAGCAATCAGCCCCAGCATTTT.

The chain uses TRBV15 and TRBJ2-7; 9 positions match TRBD1. Germline CDR1 LNHNV, CDR2 YYDKDF (reference sequence). There are 16 residues in the CDR3. Trimming took 3 bases from V and 1 from J; bases not matched to a gene: 7. The CDR3 bases are TGTGCCACCAGCAGCGGATTGGGGACAGGGTCCTACGAGCAGTACTTC. As protein: CATSSGLGTGSYEQYF.

This clone has more than one count but fewer than ten. The J gene is TRBJ1-2, the V gene TRBV30; 10 bases align to TRBD1. From germline, CDR1 is GTSNPN and CDR2 SVGIG (reference sequence). This CDR3 has 15 amino acids. J lost 8 bases, V lost 2 bases, and 11 bases had no gene match. CDR3 amino acids: CAWSTLGTGVKGYTF. The CDR3 DNA follows: TGTGCCTGGAGTACATTAGGGACAGGGGTAAAGGGCTACACCTTC.

This clone has a single count. The chain is built from TRBV14 and TRBJ2-3; 12 bases align to TRBD2. The CDR3 has 18 residues. CDR1 is SGHDN and CDR2 is FVKESK in the germline V gene. The junction had 8 bases not matched to a gene; V was cut back by 0 bases and J by 4 bases. The CDR3 loop reads CASSQEFLAGGPADTQYF. CDR3 DNA sequence: TGTGCCAGCAGCCAAGAGTTTCTAGCGGGGGGGCCCGCAGATACGCAGTATTTT.